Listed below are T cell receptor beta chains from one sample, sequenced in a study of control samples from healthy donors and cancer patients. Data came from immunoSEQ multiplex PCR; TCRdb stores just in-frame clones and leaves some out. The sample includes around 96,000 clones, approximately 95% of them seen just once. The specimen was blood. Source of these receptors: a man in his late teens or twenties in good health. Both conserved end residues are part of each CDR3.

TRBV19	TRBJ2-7	CASSILGQGSHEQYF
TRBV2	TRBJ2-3	CASSDTRASTDTQYF
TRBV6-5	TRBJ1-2	CASSYSNRRDGYTF
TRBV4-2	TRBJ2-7	CASSQQPGQNYEQYF
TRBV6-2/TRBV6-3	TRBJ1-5	CASSYGLGQPQHF
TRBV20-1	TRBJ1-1	CSARDIAEAFF
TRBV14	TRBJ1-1	CASGSTMNTEAFF
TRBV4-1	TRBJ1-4	CASSLVGVLGNEKLFF
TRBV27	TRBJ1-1	CASSLGGVATEAFF
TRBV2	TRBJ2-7	CASSEFVTVSYEQYF
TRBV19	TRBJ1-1	CASSIREDRVNTEAFF
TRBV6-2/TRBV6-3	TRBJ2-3	CASSYIQGMGDTDTQYF
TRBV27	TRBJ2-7	CASSLVDGSYEQYF
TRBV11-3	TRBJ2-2	CASSFLLSVETGNTGELFF
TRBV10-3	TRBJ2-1	CAISESGGAYNEQFF
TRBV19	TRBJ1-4	CASSSSTEKLFF
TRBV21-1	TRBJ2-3	CASSKVQTTTGGETDTQYF
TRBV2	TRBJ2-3	CASTYATDTQYF
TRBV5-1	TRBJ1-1	CASSVTGQTNTEAFF
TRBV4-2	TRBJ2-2	CASSQEAGRAGELFF
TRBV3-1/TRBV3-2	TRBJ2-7	CASSPSGAYEQYF
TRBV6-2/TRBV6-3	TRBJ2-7	CASSTTPAGYLFTYEQYF
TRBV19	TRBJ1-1	CASSINPGQKGDTEAFF
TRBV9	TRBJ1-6	CASSVALNSPLHF
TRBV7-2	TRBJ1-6	CASSFQDLSYNSPLHF
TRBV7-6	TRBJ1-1	CASSLNGLLGNTEAFF
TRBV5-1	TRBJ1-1	CASSLGGKNTEAFF
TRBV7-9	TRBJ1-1	CASSSPGQGLRGREAFF
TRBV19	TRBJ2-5	CASSILVGGMETQYF
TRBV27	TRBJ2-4	CASSSHPYGVAKNIQYF
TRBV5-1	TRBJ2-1	CASSLARGFDEQFF
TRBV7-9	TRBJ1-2	CASSLFVDGGYGYTF
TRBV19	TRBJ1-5	CASREGTGIWSNQPQHF
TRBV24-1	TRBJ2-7	CATSDGSSYEQYF
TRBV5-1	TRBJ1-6	CASSPGTAGSPLHF
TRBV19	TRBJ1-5	CASSIEALGQPQHF
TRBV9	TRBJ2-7	CASSPTHSGRGYEQYF